A single sample is the source of the 31 T cell receptor beta chains below, sequenced in a study of blood T cell repertoires in COVID-19 (TCRdb year 2020). Receptor libraries were prepared by the immunoSEQ multiplex PCR assay. Imported from immuneACCESS, the table was reduced by TCRdb to in-frame sequences with V and J called. These copies leave out some clones; in studies compared against another copy, an unresolved V gene accounts for under half, and the cause of the remainder is not known. Within this sample are some 87,000 clones, with 81% of them counted one time only. 13% of the sample goes to the ten largest clones. Material: peripheral blood. The source is a human donor in a cohort sampled during active COVID-19.

In its sample, this clone was seen a few times. This chain connects TRBV5-1 to TRBJ2-7, with 7 bases aligning to TRBD2. Germline V CDR1 and CDR2: SGHRS, YFSETQ. The CDR3 loop spans 16 amino acids. J gave up 4 bases and V 4 bases, and 14 bases lay outside the gene matches. The CDR3 loop reads CASSQSQSTGGYEQYF. CDR3 DNA sequence: TGCGCCAGCAGCCAGTCCCAGTCCACGGGGGGTTACGAGCAGTACTTC. The whole variable domain, remainder taken from reference TRBV5-1 and TRBJ2-7, is KAGVTQTPRYLIKTRGQQVTLSCSPISGHRSVSWYQQTPGQGLQFLFEYFSETQRNKGNFPGRFSGRQFSNSRSEMNVSTLELGDSALYLCASSQSQSTGGYEQYFGPGTRLTVT.

V usage is TRBV14 and J usage is TRBJ1-2; D might be TRBD1 (6 bases). The ends were cut back, 2 bases at V and 8 bases at J, with 18 bases in the middle. CDR1 SGHDN and CDR2 FVKESK come from the germline V gene. This CDR3 contains 15 residues. CDR3 loop: CASSQIRGSGRGYTF. The CDR3 DNA reads TGTGCCAGCAGCCAAATTAGGGGGTCGGGACGAGGCTACACCTTC.

This rearrangement joins TRBV4-2 to TRBJ2-2, with D uncertain. The CDR3 contains 15 residues. The V and J ends lost 1 base and 4 bases respectively, with 10 bases between them. Germline V lookup: CDR1 LGHNA, CDR2 YNFKEQ. The CDR3 nucleotides are TGTGCCAGCAGCCAAGTCGAACTGTCCACCGGGGAGCTGTTTTTT. Protein: CASSQVELSTGELFF.

V usage is TRBV6-2 or TRBV6-3 and J usage is TRBJ1-5; 8 bases line up with TRBD1. CDR3 length: 15 residues. Germline CDR1 MNHEY, CDR2 SVGEGT. Unmatched junction bases numbered 4, after V lost 4 bases and J lost 2 bases. The CDR3 here is CASSSADRGNQPQHF. CDR3 coding DNA: TGTGCCAGCAGTTCCGCGGACAGGGGCAATCAGCCCCAGCATTTT.

This rearrangement joins TRBV18 to TRBJ2-5, with no clear D. The length of the CDR3 is 14 residues. The V and J ends lost 3 bases and 2 bases respectively, with 10 bases between them. The V gene's germline CDR1 is KGHSH and CDR2 LQKENI. The CDR3 spells CASSPQPRQETQYF. The CDR3 DNA sequence: TGTGCCAGCTCACCCCAACCGAGACAAGAGACCCAGTACTTC.

The chain couples TRBV9 to TRBJ1-6; D is undetermined. V dropped 4 bases and J dropped 9 bases, with 11 bases sitting between them. Germline CDR1 SGDLS, CDR2 YYNGEE. This CDR3 spans 13 amino acids. As DNA, the CDR3 is TGTGCCAGCAGCTTGCGGTACGGTTCACCCCTCCACTTT. Its translation is CASSLRYGSPLHF.

As DNA, the CDR3 is TGTGCCACCAGGAGGTCCGTTGCAACTAATGAAAAACTGTTTTTT. Protein sequence: CATRRSVATNEKLFF. V and J are TRBV15 and TRBJ1-4; unclear D gene. Germline V gene lookup returns CDR1 LNHNV and CDR2 YYDKDF (reference sequence). The CDR3 consists of 15 residues. Trimming removed 6 bases at V and 0 bases at J, with 11 bases between.

V gene TRBV5-4 combines with J gene TRBJ2-7, with TRBD2 matching over 8 bases. Germline V gene sequence: CDR1 SGHNT, CDR2 YYREEE (reference sequence). V was pared by 6 bases and J by 6 bases, with 23 bases of the junction left unmatched. The CDR3 has 18 amino acids. CDR3 coding DNA: TGTGCCAGCAATCGGGGTGGCGGGGGGAGGGCCAGATCGGTCGAGCAGTACTTC. It encodes CASNRGGGGRARSVEQYF.

The CDR3 reads CSVEEGRGPDTQYF. Here the CDR3 DNA reads TGCAGCGTTGAGGAAGGGAGGGGTCCAGATACGCAGTATTTT. The rearrangement uses TRBV29-1 and TRBJ2-3, with 7 positions matching TRBD2. The V gene's germline CDR1 is SQVTM and CDR2 ANQGSEA. This CDR3 is 14 amino acids long. The junction had 7 bases not matched to a gene; V was cut back by 3 bases and J by 4 bases.

This chain connects TRBV5-4 to TRBJ2-3; a weak D match, TRBD2 (5 bases). Trimming removed 0 bases from V and 1 base from J, with 12 bases in between. From germline, CDR1 is SGHNT and CDR2 YYREEE (reference sequence). The CDR3 covers 16 residues. The CDR3 region has the DNA TGTGCCAGCAGCTTGGATATCGGGGTTGGCACAGATACGCAGTATTTT. The encoded protein is CASSLDIGVGTDTQYF. Full variable domain (missing parts from reference TRBV5-4 and TRBJ2-3): ETGVTQSPTHLIKTRGQQVTLRCSSQSGHNTVSWYQQALGQGPQFIFQYYREEENGRGNFPPRFSGLQFPNYSSELNVNALELDDSALYLCASSLDIGVGTDTQYFGPGTRLTVL.

The J gene is TRBJ1-1, the V gene TRBV4-1, with 9 nucleotides matching TRBD1. Losses at the gene ends were 8 bases for V and 1 base for J; bases not matched to a gene: 8. The CDR3 length is 15 residues. Germline V gives CDR1 MGHRA, CDR2 YSYEKL. CDR3 protein: CASRKDRGRNTEAFF. The CDR3 coding sequence is TGCGCCAGCCGAAAGGACAGGGGTCGGAACACTGAAGCTTTCTTT.

This clone was detected once. The chain combines TRBV30 with TRBJ1-5; D gene uncertain. V shed 0 bases and J shed 1 base, with 7 bases lying between them. The CDR3 length is 14 residues. The germline gives CDR1 GTSNPN, CDR2 SVGIG (reference sequence). CDR3 amino acids: CAWSVLGSNQPQHF. CDR3 nucleotide sequence: TGTGCCTGGAGTGTTCTGGGCAGCAATCAGCCCCAGCATTTT.

J is TRBJ2-7 and V is TRBV7-2; perhaps TRBD2 as D (6 bases). This CDR3 contains 15 residues. Germline V gives CDR1 SGHTA, CDR2 FQGNSA. V was trimmed by 1 base and J by 2 bases, leaving 12 bases between them. CDR3 nucleotide sequence: TGTGCCAGCAGCTTAGGGGCGGGGACCCCCTACGAGCAGTACTTC. Translating gives CASSLGAGTPYEQYF.

This chain links TRBV30 with TRBJ1-2, with no clear D. This CDR3 has 12 amino acids. In germline, CDR1 is GTSNPN, CDR2 SVGIG (reference sequence). Trimming cost V 0 bases and J 7 bases, with 9 bases left between them. CDR3 amino acids: CAWSVRGFGYTF. The CDR3 DNA is TGTGCCTGGAGTGTACGCGGGTTTGGCTACACCTTC.

J is TRBJ1-2 and V is TRBV7-9, with 7 positions matching TRBD1. This CDR3 is 14 amino acids long. Per the germline V gene, CDR1 is SEHNR and CDR2 is FQNEAQ (reference sequence). After removal of 3 bases from V and 7 bases from J, the junction contained 8 bases not matched to a gene. The DNA for the CDR3 is TGTGCCAGCAGCTTCTTTTCAGGGGGACGTGGCTACACCTTC. Translation: CASSFFSGGRGYTF.

The chain carries TRBV4-3 and TRBJ1-2, with D perhaps matching TRBD1 (5 bases). V was clipped by 0 bases and J by 4 bases, with 18 bases between them. The length of the CDR3 is 17 residues. Looked up from germline, CDR1 is LGHNA and CDR2 is YSLEER. The CDR3 spells CASSQDRGGAPGYGYTF. The CDR3 DNA is TGCGCCAGCAGCCAAGATCGGGGAGGGGCGCCGGGCTATGGCTACACCTTC.

Judged by abundance, this clone is large. The chain has TRBV6-2 or TRBV6-3 and TRBJ2-1; a weak D match, TRBD2 (5 bases). The CDR3 covers 15 residues. The V gene lost 5 bases and the J gene lost 4 bases, with 15 bases spanning the gap. Germline V CDR1 and CDR2: MNHEY, SVGEGT. The CDR3 region is CASSPNVDSYNEQFF. In DNA, the CDR3 is TGTGCCAGCAGTCCCAACGTGGACTCGTACAATGAGCAGTTCTTC.

There are a few counts of this clone. J is TRBJ1-3 and V is TRBV12-3 or TRBV12-4; D not resolved. This CDR3 has 13 residues. Trimming took off 5 bases at V and 1 base at J, with 6 bases between the two ends. Here the CDR3 reads CASSLLSGNTIYF. The CDR3 DNA is TGTGCCAGCAGTCTCCTTTCTGGAAACACCATATATTTT.

This clone was counted once. J is TRBJ2-7 and V is TRBV10-3; 10 bases fit TRBD1. The CDR3 has 13 amino acids. From germline, CDR1 is ENHRY and CDR2 SYGVKD. The J segment lost 4 bases and the V segment lost 4 bases, leaving 1 base of the junction unmatched. The CDR3 sequence is CAISGQGAYEQYF. The CDR3 DNA reads as TGTGCCATCAGTGGACAGGGGGCGTACGAGCAGTACTTC.

The CDR3 here is CASSELDRGEAFF. CDR3 in DNA: TGTGCCAGCTCGGAGCTCGACAGGGGTGAAGCTTTCTTT. This chain connects TRBV18 to TRBJ1-1; 8 bases match TRBD1. Germline loops: CDR1 KGHSH, CDR2 LQKENI. CDR3 length equals 13 residues. V was pared by 6 bases and J by 7 bases, with 7 bases of the junction left unmatched.

The chain carries TRBV5-1 and TRBJ1-1; D is undetermined. The CDR3 spans 13 residues. Deletions cut 1 base from V and 5 bases from J, with 9 bases between. CDR1 is SGHRS and CDR2 is YFSETQ in the germline V gene. CDR3 sequence (DNA): TGCGCCAGCAGCTTGAACCGGAGGACTGAAGCTTTCTTT. Amino acid sequence: CASSLNRRTEAFF.

The J gene is TRBJ2-3, the V gene TRBV6-4; perhaps TRBD1 as D (5 bases). The V gene's germline CDR1 is MRHNA and CDR2 SNTAGT. The V and J ends lost 3 bases and 3 bases respectively, with 7 bases between them. The CDR3 has 13 amino acids. The CDR3: CASSERGTDTQYF. The CDR3 DNA sequence: TGTGCCAGCAGTGAAAGGGGTACAGATACGCAGTATTTT.

This chain connects TRBV28 to TRBJ2-7, with TRBD1 identical over 7 bases. Germline V gene data show CDR1 as MDHEN and CDR2 as SYDVKM. Losses at the gene ends were 3 bases for V and 7 bases for J; bases not matched to a gene: 12. This CDR3 comprises 15 residues. The CDR3 DNA reads as TGTGCCAGCAGTTTGAGCTATCACAGGGGAAGGGAGCAGTACTTC. Translation: CASSLSYHRGREQYF.

This chain links TRBV27 with TRBJ2-3; D gene unclear. Trimming took off 4 bases at V and 1 base at J, with 6 bases between the two ends. Germline V gene lookup returns CDR1 MNHEY and CDR2 SMNVEV (reference sequence). This CDR3 spans 13 amino acids. The CDR3 here is CASSSFGTDTQYF. The CDR3 DNA is TGTGCCAGCAGTTCTTTCGGCACAGATACGCAGTATTTT.

The chain couples TRBV9 to TRBJ2-3, with D tentatively TRBD1 (5 bases). This CDR3 contains 16 residues. Trimming stripped 4 bases from V and 1 base from J, with 16 bases between. Germline V CDR1 and CDR2: SGDLS, YYNGEE. The DNA of the CDR3 is TGTGCCAGCAGCTTCAACACCTTGACAGGCACAGATACGCAGTATTTT. Residues: CASSFNTLTGTDTQYF. Complete variable domain (other parts from reference TRBV9 and TRBJ2-3): DSGVTQTPKHLITATGQRVTLRCSPRSGDLSVYWYQQSLDQGLQFLIQYYNGEERAKGNILERFSAQQFPDLHSELNLSSLELGDSALYFCASSFNTLTGTDTQYFGPGTRLTVL.

The CDR3 DNA reads TGTGCCAGCAGCGTAGGACTAGCGGGGCCATCCTACGAGCAGTACTTC. Translated: CASSVGLAGPSYEQYF. J is TRBJ2-7 and V is TRBV9; 11 bases are shared with TRBD2. Germline CDR1 reads SGDLS; CDR2 reads YYNGEE. This CDR3 is 16 amino acids long. The J segment lost 1 base and the V segment lost 0 bases, leaving 3 bases of the junction unmatched.

CDR3 DNA: TGTGCCAGCAGTCGCGGCTTCACCGGGGAGCTGTTTTTT. Its protein product is CASSRGFTGELFF. The V and J genes are TRBV6-5 and TRBJ2-2; D gene unclear. The germline gives CDR1 MNHEY, CDR2 SVGAGI. Trimming took off 5 bases at V and 4 bases at J, with 8 bases between the two ends. There are 13 residues in the CDR3.

This chain links TRBV5-4 with TRBJ2-3; TRBD1 is a possible D gene (6 bases). Germline CDR1 SGHNT, CDR2 YYREEE (reference sequence). The CDR3 runs to 14 residues. V shed 4 bases and J shed 5 bases, with 14 bases lying between them. The CDR3 nucleotides are TGTGCCAGCAGCATCACGTACAGGGAAGATACGCAGTATTTT. It encodes CASSITYREDTQYF.

The rearrangement links TRBV11-3 to TRBJ2-3; the match to TRBD2 covers 8 bases. V trimming: 2 bases; J trimming: 4 bases; junction bases outside the gene matches: 5. The germline CDR1 and CDR2 sequences are SGHNT and YENEEA. The CDR3 is 15 amino acids. The CDR3 is CASSLMGGGSDTQYF. As DNA, the CDR3 is TGTGCCAGCAGCTTAATGGGCGGGGGGTCAGATACGCAGTATTTT.

Only one count was recorded for this clone. The V and J genes are TRBV30 and TRBJ1-5, with 7 nucleotides matching TRBD1. The CDR3 spans 13 residues. Germline CDR1 reads GTSNPN; CDR2 reads SVGIG (reference sequence). J lost 4 bases, V lost 2 bases, and 2 bases had no gene match. As DNA, the CDR3 is TGTGCCTGGAGTTCACAGGGGAATCAGCCCCAGCATTTT. This encodes CAWSSQGNQPQHF.

This clone was observed a handful of times. This chain links TRBV7-3 with TRBJ2-2; 9 bases are shared with TRBD2. The CDR3 is made up of 15 amino acids. V was pared by 5 bases and J by 5 bases, with 6 bases of the junction left unmatched. Germline V gene data show CDR1 as SGHTA and CDR2 as FQGTGA. The CDR3 sequence: CASSPSGGWTGELFF. The DNA of the CDR3 is TGTGCCAGCAGCCCGAGCGGGGGGTGGACCGGGGAGCTGTTTTTT.